The clone carrying this TCR beta chain was observed at least ten times. From the 5' RACE reads, TCRdb called clonotypes with MiXCR, one entry per CDR3 protein. Among about 58,000 distinct CDR3 sequences listed, more than 5.5% were seen once. The data stem from a study of T cells after yellow fever vaccination. This clonotype was sampled from a man aged 18 to 30 who received the YFV17D yellow fever vaccine. Sequencing was performed on CD8+ T cells sorted from PBMCs, taken on the day of the first yellow fever vaccination.

The CDR3 is CAIMPEGESTEAFF. The CDR3 nucleotides are TGTGCCATCATGCCAGAGGGAGAGTCCACTGAAGCTTTCTTT. The V call is TRBV10-3, the J call TRBJ1-1; D ambiguous. Trimming took off 7 bases at V and 4 bases at J, with 16 bases between the two ends. The CDR3 length is 14 residues. The germline gives CDR1 ENHRY, CDR2 SYGVKD.